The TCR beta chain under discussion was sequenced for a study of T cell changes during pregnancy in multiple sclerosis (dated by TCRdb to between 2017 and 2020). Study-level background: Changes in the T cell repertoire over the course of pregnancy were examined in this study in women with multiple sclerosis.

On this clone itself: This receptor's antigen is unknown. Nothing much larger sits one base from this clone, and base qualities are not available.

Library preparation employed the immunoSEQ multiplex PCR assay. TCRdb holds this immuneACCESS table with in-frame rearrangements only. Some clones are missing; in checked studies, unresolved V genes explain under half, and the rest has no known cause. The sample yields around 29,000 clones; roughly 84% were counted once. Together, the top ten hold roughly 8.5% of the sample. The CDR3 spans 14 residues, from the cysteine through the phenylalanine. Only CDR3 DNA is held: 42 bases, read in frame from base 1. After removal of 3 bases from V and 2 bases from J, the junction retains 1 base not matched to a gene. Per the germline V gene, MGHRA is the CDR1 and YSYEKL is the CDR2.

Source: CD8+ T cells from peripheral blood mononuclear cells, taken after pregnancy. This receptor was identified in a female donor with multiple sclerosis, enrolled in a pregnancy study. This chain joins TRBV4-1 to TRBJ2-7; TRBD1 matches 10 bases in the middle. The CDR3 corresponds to CASSQGQGTYEQYF. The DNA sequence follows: TGCGCCAGCAGCCAGGGACAGGGGACCTACGAGCAGTACTTC.